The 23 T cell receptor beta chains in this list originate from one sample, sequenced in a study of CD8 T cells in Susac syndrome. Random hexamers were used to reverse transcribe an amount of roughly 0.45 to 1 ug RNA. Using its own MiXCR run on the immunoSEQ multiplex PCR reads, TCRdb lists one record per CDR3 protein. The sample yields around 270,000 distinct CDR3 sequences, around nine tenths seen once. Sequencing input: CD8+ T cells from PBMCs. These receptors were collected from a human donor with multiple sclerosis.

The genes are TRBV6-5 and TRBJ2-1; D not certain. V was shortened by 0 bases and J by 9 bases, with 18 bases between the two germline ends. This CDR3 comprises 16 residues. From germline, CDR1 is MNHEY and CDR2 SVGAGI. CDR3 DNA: TGTGCCAGCAGTTACTCCCTGGGGTCCCGTACATTTGAGCAGTTCTTC. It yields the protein CASSYSLGSRTFEQFF.

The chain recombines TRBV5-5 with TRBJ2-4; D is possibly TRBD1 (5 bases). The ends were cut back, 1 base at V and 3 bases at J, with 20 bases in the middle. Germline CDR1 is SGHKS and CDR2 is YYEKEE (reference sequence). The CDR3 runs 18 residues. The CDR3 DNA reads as TGTGCCAGCAGCTTGCGCCGCGCCCAGGGATGGGACAAAAACATTCAGTACTTC. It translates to CASSLRRAQGWDKNIQYF.

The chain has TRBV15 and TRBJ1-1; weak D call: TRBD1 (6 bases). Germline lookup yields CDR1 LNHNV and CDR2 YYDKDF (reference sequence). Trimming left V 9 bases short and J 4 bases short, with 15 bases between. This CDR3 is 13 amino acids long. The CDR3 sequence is CATRGDMVTEAFF. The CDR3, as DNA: TGTGCCACGAGGGGGGATATGGTCACTGAAGCTTTCTTT.

The CDR3 region is CASSDSVRGYTF. In nucleotides, the CDR3 is TGTGCCAGCAGTGATTCAGTACGCGGCTACACCTTC. This chain links TRBV25-1 with TRBJ1-2; D is uncertain. Germline-derived CDR1 and CDR2 are MGHDK and SYGVNS. The V and J ends lost 3 bases and 8 bases respectively, with 10 bases between them. The CDR3 sequence is 12 residues long.

The CDR3 sequence is CASSPGGESSETQYF. The CDR3 DNA reads TGTGCCAGCAGCCCCGGGGGCGAGTCTTCCGAGACCCAGTACTTC. The chain has TRBV12-3 or TRBV12-4 and TRBJ2-5; D may be TRBD1 or TRBD2 (6 bases each). The CDR3 totals 15 residues. Trimming left V 6 bases short and J 5 bases short, with 19 bases between.

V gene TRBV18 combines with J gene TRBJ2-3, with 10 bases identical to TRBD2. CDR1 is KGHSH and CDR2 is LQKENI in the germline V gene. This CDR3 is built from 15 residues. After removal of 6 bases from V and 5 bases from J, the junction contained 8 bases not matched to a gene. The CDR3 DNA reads TGTGCCAGCTCTCAACTAGCGGGAATTGGAGATACGCAGTATTTT. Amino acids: CASSQLAGIGDTQYF.

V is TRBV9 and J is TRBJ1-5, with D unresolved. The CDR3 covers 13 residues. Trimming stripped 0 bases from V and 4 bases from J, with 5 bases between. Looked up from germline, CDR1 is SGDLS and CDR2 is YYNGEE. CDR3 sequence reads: CASSVGWNQPQHF. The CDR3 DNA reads TGTGCCAGCAGCGTAGGGTGGAATCAGCCCCAGCATTTT. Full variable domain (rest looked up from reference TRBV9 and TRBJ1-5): DSGVTQTPKHLITATGQRVTLRCSPRSGDLSVYWYQQSLDQGLQFLIQYYNGEERAKGNILERFSAQQFPDLHSELNLSSLELGDSALYFCASSVGWNQPQHFGDGTRLSIL.

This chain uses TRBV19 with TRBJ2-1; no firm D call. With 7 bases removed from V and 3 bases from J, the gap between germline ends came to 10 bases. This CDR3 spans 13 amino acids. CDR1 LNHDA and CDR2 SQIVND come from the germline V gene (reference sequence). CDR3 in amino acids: CASTPNHYNEQFF. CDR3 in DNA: TGTGCCAGTACGCCTAACCACTACAATGAGCAGTTCTTC.

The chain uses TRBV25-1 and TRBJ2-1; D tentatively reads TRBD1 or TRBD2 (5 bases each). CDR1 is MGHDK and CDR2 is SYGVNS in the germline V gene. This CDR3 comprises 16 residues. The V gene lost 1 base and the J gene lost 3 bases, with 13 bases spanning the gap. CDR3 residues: CASSEFGDVVYNEQFF. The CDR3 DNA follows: TGTGCCAGCAGTGAATTTGGGGACGTGGTCTACAATGAGCAGTTCTTC. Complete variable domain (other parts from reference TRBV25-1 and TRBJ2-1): EADIYQTPRYLVIGTGKKITLECSQTMGHDKMYWYQQDPGMELHLIHYSYGVNSTEKGDLSSESTVSRIRTEHFPLTLESARPSHTSQYLCASSEFGDVVYNEQFFGPGTRLTVL.

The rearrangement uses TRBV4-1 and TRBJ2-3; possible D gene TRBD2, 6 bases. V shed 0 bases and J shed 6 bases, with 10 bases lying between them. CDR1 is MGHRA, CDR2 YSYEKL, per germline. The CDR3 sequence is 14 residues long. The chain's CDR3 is CASSQEEGPDTQYF. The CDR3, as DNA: TGCGCCAGCAGCCAAGAGGAGGGTCCGGATACGCAGTATTTT.

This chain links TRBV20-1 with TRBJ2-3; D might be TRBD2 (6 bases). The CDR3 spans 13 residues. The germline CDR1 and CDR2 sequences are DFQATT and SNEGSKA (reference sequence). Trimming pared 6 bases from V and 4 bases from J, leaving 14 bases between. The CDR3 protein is CSAPLATADTQYF. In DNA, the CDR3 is TGCAGTGCACCCCTAGCGACCGCAGATACGCAGTATTTT.

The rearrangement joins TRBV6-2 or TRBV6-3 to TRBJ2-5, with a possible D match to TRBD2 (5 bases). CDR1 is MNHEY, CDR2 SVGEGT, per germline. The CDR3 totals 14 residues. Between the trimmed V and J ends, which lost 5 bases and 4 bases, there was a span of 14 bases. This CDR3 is CASSKAREGETQYF. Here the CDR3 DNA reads TGTGCCAGCAGTAAGGCGCGTGAGGGAGAGACCCAGTACTTC.

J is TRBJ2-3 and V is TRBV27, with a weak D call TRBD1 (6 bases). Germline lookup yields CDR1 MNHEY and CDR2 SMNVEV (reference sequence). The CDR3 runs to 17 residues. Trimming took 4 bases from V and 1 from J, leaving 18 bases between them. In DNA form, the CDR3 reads TGTGCCAGCAGTTGGACCTTGGGGGCTTCCGGCACAGATACGCAGTATTTT. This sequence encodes CASSWTLGASGTDTQYF.

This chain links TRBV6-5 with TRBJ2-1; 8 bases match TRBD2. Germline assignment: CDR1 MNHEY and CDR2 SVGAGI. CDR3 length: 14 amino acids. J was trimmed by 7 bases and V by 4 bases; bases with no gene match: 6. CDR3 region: CASSWTGGVNEQFF. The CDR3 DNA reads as TGTGCCAGCAGTTGGACGGGAGGGGTTAATGAGCAGTTCTTC.

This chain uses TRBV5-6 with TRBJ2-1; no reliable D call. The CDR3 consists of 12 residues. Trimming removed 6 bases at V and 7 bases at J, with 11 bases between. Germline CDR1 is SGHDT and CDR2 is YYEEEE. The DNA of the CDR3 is TGTGCCAGCAACGATGACGGAAATGAGCAGTTCTTC. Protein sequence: CASNDDGNEQFF.

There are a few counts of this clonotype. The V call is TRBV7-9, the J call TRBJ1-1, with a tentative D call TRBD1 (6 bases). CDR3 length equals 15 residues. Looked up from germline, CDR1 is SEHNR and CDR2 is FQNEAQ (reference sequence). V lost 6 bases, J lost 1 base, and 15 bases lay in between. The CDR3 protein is CASSLAQGRNTEAFF. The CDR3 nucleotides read TGTGCCAGCAGTCTAGCTCAGGGGCGGAACACTGAAGCTTTCTTT.

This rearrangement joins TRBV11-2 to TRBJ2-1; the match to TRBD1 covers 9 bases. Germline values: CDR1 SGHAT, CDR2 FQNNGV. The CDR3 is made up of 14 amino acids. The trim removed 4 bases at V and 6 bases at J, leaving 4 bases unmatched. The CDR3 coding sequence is TGTGCCAGCAGCTCCCTGGACAGGGGCAATGAGCAGTTCTTC. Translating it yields CASSSLDRGNEQFF. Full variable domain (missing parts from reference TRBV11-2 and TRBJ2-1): EAGVAQSPRYKIIEKRQSVAFWCNPISGHATLYWYQQILGQGPKLLIQFQNNGVVDDSQLPKDRFSAERLKGVDSTLKIQPAKLEDSAVYLCASSSLDRGNEQFFGPGTRLTVL.

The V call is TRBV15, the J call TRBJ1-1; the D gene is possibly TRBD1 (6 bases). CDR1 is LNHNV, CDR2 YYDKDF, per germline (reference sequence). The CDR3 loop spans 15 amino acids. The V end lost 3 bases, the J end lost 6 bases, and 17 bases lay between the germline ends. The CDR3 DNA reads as TGTGCCACCAGCAGCTCGCCTCCAGGGGTCTCTGAAGCTTTCTTT. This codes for CATSSSPPGVSEAFF.

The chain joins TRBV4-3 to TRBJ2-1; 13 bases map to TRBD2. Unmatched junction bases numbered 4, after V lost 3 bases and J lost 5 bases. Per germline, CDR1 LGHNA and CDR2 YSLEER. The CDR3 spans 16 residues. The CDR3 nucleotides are TGCGCCAGCAGCCACTCCGGGACTAGCGGGGACAATGAGCAGTTCTTC. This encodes CASSHSGTSGDNEQFF.

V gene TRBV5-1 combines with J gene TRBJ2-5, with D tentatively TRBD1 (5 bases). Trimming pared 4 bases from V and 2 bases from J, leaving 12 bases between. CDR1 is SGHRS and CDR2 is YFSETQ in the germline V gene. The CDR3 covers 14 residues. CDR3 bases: TGCGCCAGCAGCCCCTGGACACAGCAAGAGACCCAGTACTTC. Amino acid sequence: CASSPWTQQETQYF.

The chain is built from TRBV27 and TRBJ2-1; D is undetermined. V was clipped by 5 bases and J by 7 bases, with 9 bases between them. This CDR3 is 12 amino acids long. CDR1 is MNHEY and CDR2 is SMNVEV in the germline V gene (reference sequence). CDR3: CASSPTWNEQFF. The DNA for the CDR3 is TGTGCCAGCAGTCCAACGTGGAATGAGCAGTTCTTC.

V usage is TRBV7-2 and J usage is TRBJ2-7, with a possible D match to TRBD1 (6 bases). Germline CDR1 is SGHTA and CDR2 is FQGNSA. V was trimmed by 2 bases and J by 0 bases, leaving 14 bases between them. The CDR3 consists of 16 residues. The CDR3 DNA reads TGTGCCAGCAGCTTAACTTACAGGGACCCCTCCTACGAGCAGTACTTC. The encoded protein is CASSLTYRDPSYEQYF.

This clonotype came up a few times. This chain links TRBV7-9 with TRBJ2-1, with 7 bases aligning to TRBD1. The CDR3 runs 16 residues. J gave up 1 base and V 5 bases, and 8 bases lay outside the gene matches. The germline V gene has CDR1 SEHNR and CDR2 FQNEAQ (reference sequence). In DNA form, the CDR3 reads TGTGCCAGCAGCGGTAGGGGGCAGGGATCCTACAATGAGCAGTTCTTC. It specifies CASSGRGQGSYNEQFF.